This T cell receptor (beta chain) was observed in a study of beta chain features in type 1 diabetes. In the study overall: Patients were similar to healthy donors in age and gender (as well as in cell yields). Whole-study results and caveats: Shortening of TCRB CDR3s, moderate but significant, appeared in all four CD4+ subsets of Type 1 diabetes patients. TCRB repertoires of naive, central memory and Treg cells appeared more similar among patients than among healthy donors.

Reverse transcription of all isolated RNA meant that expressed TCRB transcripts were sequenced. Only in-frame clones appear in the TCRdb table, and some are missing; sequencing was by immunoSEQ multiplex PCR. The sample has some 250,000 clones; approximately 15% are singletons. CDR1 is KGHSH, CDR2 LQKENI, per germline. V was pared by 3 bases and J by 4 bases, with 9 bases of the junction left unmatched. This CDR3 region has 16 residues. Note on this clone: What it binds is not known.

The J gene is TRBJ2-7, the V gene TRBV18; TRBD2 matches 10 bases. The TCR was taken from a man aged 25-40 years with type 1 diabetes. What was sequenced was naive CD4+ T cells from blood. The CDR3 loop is CASSPQVAGGRYEQYF. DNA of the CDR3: TGTGCCAGCTCACCTCAAGTAGCGGGGGGCCGATACGAGCAGTACTTC.